This T cell receptor (beta chain) was obtained from a study of blood T cell repertoires in COVID-19. Study in general: Researchers got acute and convalescent COVID-19 samples from the United States, Italy and Spain. From T cells, B-cell-depleted T cells, or PBMCs came the material, which was cDNA or gDNA.

Per the authors' pipeline: The assay estimated nucleated cells by amplifying reference gene primers. The assay was immunoSEQ multiplex PCR, and TCRdb's table has in-frame clones only and misses some. That table supplies the V and J calls and clone size; D and trimming were determined from the DNA. This table has 77,000 or so clones, around 76% appearing once. Germline loops: CDR1 SGHTA, CDR2 FQGNSA. V was shortened by 9 bases and J by 0 bases, with 19 bases between the two germline ends. The CDR3 sequence is 16 residues long. The chain uses TRBV7-2 and TRBJ2-3, with D perhaps TRBD1 (5 bases). Sequenced sample: peripheral blood. This TCR was sampled from a woman over 75 with active or convalescent COVID-19. The CDR3 protein is CASALGPSTSTDTQYF. The CDR3 DNA follows: TGTGCCAGTGCTCTGGGGCCCTCCACTAGCACAGATACGCAGTATTTT.